This T cell receptor beta chain comes out of a study of blood T cell repertoires in COVID-19. Looking at the study overall: T cells, B-cell-depleted T cells, or PBMCs supplied cDNA or gDNA.

Clones were sequenced by immunoSEQ multiplex PCR, and TCRdb holds only the in-frame ones, with some missing. Counted here are around 240,000 clones, around 90% occurring once; the ten biggest clones make up around 0.85%. The study drew participants aged about 18 to 95 years from some 25 US areas. This CDR3 comprises 13 residues. The V gene lost 7 bases and the J gene lost 0 bases, with 13 bases spanning the gap. CDR1 SQVTM and CDR2 ANQGSEA come from the germline V gene. The sample was PBMCs or T cells enriched from blood (not recorded which). The TCR sequence derives from a man aged 45 to 65 who had been exposed to COVID-19. The chain recombines TRBV29-1 with TRBJ2-7; no reliable D call. The CDR3 region has the DNA TGCAGCGCCGCCACCACCTACTCCTACGAGCAGTACTTC. This codes for CSAATTYSYEQYF.